What follows describes a single T cell receptor (beta chain). The antigen it binds to is not known. Qualities for individual bases were not recorded, and no much larger clone is one base off. The data belong to a study of cytomegalovirus exposure and HLA in healthy donors (dated by TCRdb to 2017 to 2019). As for the study more broadly: An earlier analysis of approximately 600 of the donors reported approximately 270 Gb of sequence data and 100 million to 140 million unique TCR beta sequences from about 200 million T cells. A later analysis re-analyzed previously published TCR beta repertoires from roughly 690 donors and added high-resolution HLA genotyping to study TCR occurrence patterns. In the later analysis, no new phenotypic data were used to find candidate immune exposures; instead, reliance was placed on TCR beta sequences and their occurrence across donors. Among the approximately 400 genotyped donors, around 79% belonged to the genetic ancestry cluster associated with self-reported Caucasian donors. About 5 DR-DQ haplotypes were handled as single units for association and clustering, since linkage in the cohort was strong. To decide whether each TCR beta V gene segment behaved as functional or pseudogenic, an earlier analysis of some 570 of the donors relied on high-throughput TCR beta sequencing. In addition to the first cohort of around 670 subjects, a separate validation cohort of about 120 different subjects was used. In a later genetic analysis, genome-wide SNP genotypes for about three fifths of the roughly 670 donors were used, and that subset was treated as a discovery cohort. Approximately 310 gigabases of sequencing data and around 80 million unique TCR sequences made up an early release that covered roughly 670 HLA-typed donors. Typing coverage differed by locus: A, B, C, DRB1 and DQB1 were typed in roughly 629-630 donors, DQA1 in 522, DPA1 in some 610, and DPB1 in 400 to 490. HLA typing included class I and class II loci at four-digit resolution. Among roughly 400 genotyped donors of the cohort, an average of about 220,000 unique TCR beta nucleotide sequences was sequenced per donor, of which about 18% were non-productive. High-throughput TCR immunosequencing, statistical association of individual TCRs with disease status, and machine learning were combined to predict cytomegalovirus infection status. The study was designed to test whether signatures of past pathogen exposure could be identified by cataloging public T cell receptors. Using immunosequencing, the study profiled T cell repertoires from around 670 subjects and related those repertoires to cytomegalovirus serostatus. Donor age, sex, ethnicity and CMV serostatus were collected together with the repertoire data. All discovery cohort repertoires had been generated on a single sequencing platform. What the research found in general, with its limitations: In the study, roughly 160 TCR beta chains were listed as associated with cytomegalovirus. In a later analysis, TCR association rates were found to vary across HLA loci, with the most associated TCRs seen for DRB1 alleles and the fewest for HLA-C alleles. Some IMGT-functional V segments, including TRBV6-2 and TRBV6-3, could not be told apart with the 87-base-pair reads, so those segments were excluded. A later analysis reported that several top co-occurrence clusters appeared linked to parvovirus B19, influenza, CMV and Epstein-Barr virus. The authors suggested that the approach could potentially be extended to other disease states and immunological phenotypes. This cohort had only TCR beta chains sequenced, and the lack of alpha or paired-chain data limited which features could be detected. A group of highly shared sequence variants was considered likely to be a technical artifact of the sequencing pipeline. Across donors, most TCR sequences were observed very rarely, whereas some public TCRs were present in many individuals. V-gene and J-gene trimming of TCR beta chains was associated with a missense DCLRE1C variant in a later genetic analysis, and the association was replicated in an independent cohort. A further reported finding was that TCR beta sequences accurately predicted the HLA-A and HLA-B alleles for most subjects in the first cohort. Linkage disequilibrium might explain the correlated functional status among segregating V segments, but an unknown experimental factor could not be excluded. In a later genetic analysis, fewer N-insertions in productive TCRs were reported among donors in an Asian-associated ancestry cluster than the roughly 700-donor mean. Compared with equally common non-associated chains, HLA-associated TCR beta chains in a later analysis were more clonally expanded and had lower generation probabilities. Immune exposure information for the cohort was limited to CMV serostatus. In a later analysis, most CMV-associated TCR beta chains were found to appear HLA-restricted, with HLA associations seemingly driven largely by CMV exposure. Presence/absence analyses assumed roughly uniform sequencing depth across donors, an assumption that may not hold. Because counts were too low, some 17 rarely observed V segments, including chromosome 9 orphons, were left out of the earlier analysis of approximately 500 of the donors. A later analysis associated 16,951 TCR beta sequences with specific HLA alleles at a false discovery rate of 0.05. In both the original and validation cohorts, the classifier was reported to diagnose cytomegalovirus status with high specificity and sensitivity. Assigning TCR associations to individual alleles was difficult when HLA alleles, especially DR and DQ, strongly co-occurred. A few of the identified cytomegalovirus-associated TCR beta chains were confirmed in vitro to be specific for cytomegalovirus antigens. Broadly in line with IMGT annotations, most TCR beta V segments showed up in productive rearrangements about 87% or about 30% of the time in an earlier analysis of around 550 of the donors. Because some donors lacked HLA typing at each locus, the association tests relied only on the typed subset.

Via the germline V gene, CDR1 is SGHRS and CDR2 YFSETQ. Trimming takes 3 bases off V and 3 bases off J; junction bases not matched to a gene: 8. Counted from cysteine to phenylalanine, this CDR3 has 15 amino acids. Of the read, only the CDR3 DNA is kept; its 45 bases are in frame from base 1. To prepare the library, the immunoSEQ multiplex PCR assay was applied. For the multiplex PCR, a mixture combining 60 forward primers for TCR Vbeta segments and 13 reverse primers for TCR Jbeta segments was used. The CDR3 region of rearranged TCR beta genes was amplified from genomic DNA by a multiplex PCR assay. The amplified TCR beta libraries were sequenced on the Illumina HiSeq System as 87-base-pair reads. As for how the authors treated the data: A later analysis counted approximately 84 million unique TCR beta chains across the 690 or so repertoires, and 9 million to 14 million of these chains were shared by at least two donors. A nearest-neighbor algorithm error-corrected the raw reads and collapsed the reads into unique sequences, merging closely related sequences to remove PCR and sequencing errors. To assign V, D and J gene segments, CDR3 sequences were aligned to IMGT reference sequences. Each retained sequence needed at least a six-nucleotide match to both a V gene segment and a J gene segment. A rearrangement was called productive if the CDR3 had no stop codons and remained in frame with V and J, and every other rearrangement was called non-productive. CDR3 was defined by IMGT convention, running from the second conserved V-encoded cysteine to the conserved J-encoded phenylalanine. The earlier analysis of roughly 590 of the donors excluded any sequence lacking an unambiguous match to a single V gene segment. An earlier analysis of some 610 of the donors called V segments functional above 56.7% productive rearrangements and segregating when the between-donor standard deviation exceeded 5%. To diagnose cytomegalovirus status from the catalog of TCR beta chain sequences, a statistical classification framework was built. In a later analysis, TCR nucleotide sequences were compared against IMGT/GENE-DB human TR gene sequences so that V and J genes could be assigned. The TCRdist pipeline was used in a later analysis to assign CDR3 sequences and most-parsimonious VDJ recombination scenarios. In a later analysis, each TCR beta chain was defined by its CDR3 amino acid sequence together with its V-gene family, and reads without a unique V-gene family were excluded. To address suspected cross-contamination and a sequencing artifact, a later analysis removed several hundred highly shared, low-generation-probability nucleotide sequences. A later analysis calculated a clonal expansion index for each public chain from normalized within-repertoire ranks of inferred template counts. In a later analysis, generation probabilities were computed using a VDJ recombination model fitted to out-of-frame rearrangements, and the results were checked against IGoR. Hypergeometric tests were used in a later analysis to score TCR-TCR, TCR-HLA and TCR-CMV co-occurrence, with a repertoire-size bias correction applied to the TCR pairs. To estimate false discovery rates, a later analysis permuted the HLA or CMV assignments 20 times. A later analysis grouped co-occurring TCRs with DBSCAN, adding TCRdist sequence similarity when clustering within HLA-allele-positive subsets. Co-occurrence clustering excluded repertoires with fewer than 30,000 or more than 120,000 public chains, plus five with anomalous nucleotide sharing. The table comes from immuneACCESS by way of TCRdb, which keeps in-frame sequences with V and J called. Part of the clones is missing from these tables; in studies checked, under half for an unresolved V gene and the rest for unknown reasons. Clone size and V and J calls were adopted from that table, with D and trimming inferred from the DNA. The sample table records about 190,000 clones; 60% to 80% of these occur just once. The ten most abundant clones make up less than 4% of the sample.

The cohort was made up of approximately 670 healthy bone marrow donors. At the time of sampling, every cohort member was nominally healthy, though immune exposures that went unrecorded were likely present. The donor tested CMV seropositive and was one of the 289 seropositive cohort members. Every donor gave a peripheral blood sample, and the peripheral blood mononuclear cells from that sample were used for TCR beta sequencing. Genomic DNA was extracted from the blood cell samples with the Qiagen DNeasy Blood Extraction Kit. The sequence joins TRBV5-1 to TRBJ2-7; 8 bases in the junction line up with TRBD2. Sequenced input: PBMCs. This TCR was sampled from a woman aged 25 to 39 in good health and CMV-seropositive. The CDR3 protein is CASSSSSGTIYEQYF. The nucleotide sequence is given as TGCGCCAGCAGCTCGAGTAGCGGGACGATCTACGAGCAGTACTTC.